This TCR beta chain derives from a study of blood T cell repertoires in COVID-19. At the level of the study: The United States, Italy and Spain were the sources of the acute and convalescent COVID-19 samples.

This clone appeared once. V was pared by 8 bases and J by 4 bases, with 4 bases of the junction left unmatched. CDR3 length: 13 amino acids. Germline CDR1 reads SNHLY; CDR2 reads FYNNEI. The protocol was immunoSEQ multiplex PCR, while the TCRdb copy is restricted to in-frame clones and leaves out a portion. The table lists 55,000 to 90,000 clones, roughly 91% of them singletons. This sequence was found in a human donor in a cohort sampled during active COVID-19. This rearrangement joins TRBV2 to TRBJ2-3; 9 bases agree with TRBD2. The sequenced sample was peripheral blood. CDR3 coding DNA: TGTGCCAGCGCTAGCGGGACTCCAGATACGCAGTATTTT. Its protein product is CASASGTPDTQYF.